This T cell receptor beta chain originates from a study of blood T cell repertoires in COVID-19. The wider study: Sources were T cells, B-cell-depleted T cells, or PBMCs; the material itself was cDNA or gDNA.

The germline V gene encodes CDR1 SGHVS and CDR2 FQNEAQ. This CDR3 comprises 15 residues. The V end was cut by 6 bases, the J end by 3 bases, with 18 bases between. Participant reports of clinical history set cohort assignment. Two negative PCRs, clearance, or symptom resolution had been documented for recovered Cohort 3 donors. Sequencing was performed with immunoSEQ multiplex PCR; in TCRdb, only in-frame clones are kept and a portion is missing. Among about 160,000 clones listed, approximately 88% were seen once. This chain connects TRBV7-8 to TRBJ2-7; tentatively, D is TRBD2 (6 bases). The sequenced sample was PBMCs or T cells enriched from blood (not recorded which). This clonotype originated in a woman aged 45-65 years who had recovered from COVID-19. The CDR3 DNA sequence: TGTGCCAGCAGTCTAGCGTGGGGACCGCGCTACGAGCAGTACTTC. Translation gives CASSLAWGPRYEQYF.